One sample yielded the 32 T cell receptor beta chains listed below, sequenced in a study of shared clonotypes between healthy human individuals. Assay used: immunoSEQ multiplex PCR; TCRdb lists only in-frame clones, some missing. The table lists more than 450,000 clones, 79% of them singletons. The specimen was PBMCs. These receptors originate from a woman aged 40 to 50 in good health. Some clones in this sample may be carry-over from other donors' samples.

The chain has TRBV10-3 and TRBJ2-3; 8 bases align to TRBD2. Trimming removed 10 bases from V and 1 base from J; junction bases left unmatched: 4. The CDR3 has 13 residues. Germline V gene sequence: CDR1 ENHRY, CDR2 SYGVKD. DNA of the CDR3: TGTGCCAATGCGGGAGGAGGCACAGATACGCAGTATTTT. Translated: CANAGGGTDTQYF.

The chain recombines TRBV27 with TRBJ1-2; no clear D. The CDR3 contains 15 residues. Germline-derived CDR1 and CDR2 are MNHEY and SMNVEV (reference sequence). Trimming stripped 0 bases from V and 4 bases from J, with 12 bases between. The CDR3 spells CASSLSAGRGYGYTF. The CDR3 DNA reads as TGTGCCAGCAGTTTATCGGCGGGCCGAGGCTATGGCTACACCTTC.

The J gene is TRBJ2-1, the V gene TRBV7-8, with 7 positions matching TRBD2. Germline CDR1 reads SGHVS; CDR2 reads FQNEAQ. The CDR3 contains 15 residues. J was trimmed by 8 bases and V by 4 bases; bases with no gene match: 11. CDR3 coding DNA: TGTGCCAGCAGCTCCCGAAGAAGTCGGGGGGATGAGCAGTTCTTC. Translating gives CASSSRRSRGDEQFF. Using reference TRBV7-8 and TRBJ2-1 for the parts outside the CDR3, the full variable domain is GAGVSQSPRYKVAKRGQDVALRCDPISGHVSLFWYQQALGQGPEFLTYFQNEAQLDKSGLPSDRFFAERPEGSVSTLKIQRTQQEDSAVYLCASSSRRSRGDEQFFGPGTRLTVL.

This CDR3 reads CSVDLAGEQDTQYF. CDR3 DNA sequence: TGCAGCGTTGACCTTGCGGGAGAACAAGATACGCAGTATTTT. V is TRBV29-1 and J is TRBJ2-3; 7 nucleotides align to TRBD2. The CDR3 runs 14 residues. The junction had 8 bases not matched to a gene; V was cut back by 3 bases and J by 5 bases. Germline V CDR1 and CDR2: SQVTM, ANQGSEA.

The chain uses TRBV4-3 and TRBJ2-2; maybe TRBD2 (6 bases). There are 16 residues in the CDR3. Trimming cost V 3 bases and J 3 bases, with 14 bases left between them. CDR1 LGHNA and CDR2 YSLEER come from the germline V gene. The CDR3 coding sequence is TGCGCCAGCAGCCAGAGCCGGGACTTACACACCGGGGAGCTGTTTTTT. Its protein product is CASSQSRDLHTGELFF.

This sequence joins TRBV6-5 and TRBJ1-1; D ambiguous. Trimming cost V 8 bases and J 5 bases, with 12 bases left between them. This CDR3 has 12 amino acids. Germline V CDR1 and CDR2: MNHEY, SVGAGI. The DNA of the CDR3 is TGTGCCAGCCTTCTCGGGGTAACTGAAGCTTTCTTT. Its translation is CASLLGVTEAFF.

The CDR3 region is CASSTPARTGPGELFF. The CDR3 DNA sequence: TGTGCCAGTAGTACCCCCGCCAGGACTGGGCCCGGGGAGCTGTTTTTT. The rearrangement links TRBV19 to TRBJ2-2, with D tentatively TRBD2 (5 bases). The CDR3 covers 16 residues. Germline CDR1 is LNHDA and CDR2 is SQIVND (reference sequence). Trimming pared 4 bases from V and 6 bases from J, leaving 18 bases between.

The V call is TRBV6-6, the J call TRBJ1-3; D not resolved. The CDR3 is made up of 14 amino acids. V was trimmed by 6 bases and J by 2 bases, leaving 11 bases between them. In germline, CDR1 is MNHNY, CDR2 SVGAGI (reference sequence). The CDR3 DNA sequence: TGTGCCAGCAGGTCCACTGGGGCTGGAAACACCATATATTTT. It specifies CASRSTGAGNTIYF.

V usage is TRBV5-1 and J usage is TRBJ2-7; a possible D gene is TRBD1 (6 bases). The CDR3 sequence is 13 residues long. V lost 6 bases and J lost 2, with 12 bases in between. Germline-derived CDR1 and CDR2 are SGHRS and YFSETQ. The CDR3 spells CASTTDSPYEQYF. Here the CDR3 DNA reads TGCGCCAGCACCACGGACAGCCCCTACGAGCAGTACTTC. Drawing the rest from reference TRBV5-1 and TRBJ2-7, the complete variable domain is KAGVTQTPRYLIKTRGQQVTLSCSPISGHRSVSWYQQTPGQGLQFLFEYFSETQRNKGNFPGRFSGRQFSNSRSEMNVSTLELGDSALYLCASTTDSPYEQYFGPGTRLTVT.

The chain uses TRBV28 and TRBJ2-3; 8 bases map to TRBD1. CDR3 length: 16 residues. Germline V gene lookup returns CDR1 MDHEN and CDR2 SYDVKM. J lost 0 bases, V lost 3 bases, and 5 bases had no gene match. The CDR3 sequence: CASSFDTGGSTDTQYF. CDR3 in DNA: TGTGCCAGCAGTTTTGACACAGGGGGGAGCACAGATACGCAGTATTTT.

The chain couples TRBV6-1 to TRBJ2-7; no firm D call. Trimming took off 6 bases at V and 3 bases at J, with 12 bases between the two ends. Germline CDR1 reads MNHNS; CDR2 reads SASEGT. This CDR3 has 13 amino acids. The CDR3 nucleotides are TGTGCCAGCAGCAAGTCCCTTGGCTACGAGCAGTACTTC. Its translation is CASSKSLGYEQYF.

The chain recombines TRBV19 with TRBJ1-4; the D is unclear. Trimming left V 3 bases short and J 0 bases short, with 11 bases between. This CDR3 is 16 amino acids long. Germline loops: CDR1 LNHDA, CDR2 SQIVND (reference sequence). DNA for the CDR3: TGTGCCAGTAGTATTTCGCTCGCTGCAACTAATGAAAAACTGTTTTTT. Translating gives CASSISLAATNEKLFF.

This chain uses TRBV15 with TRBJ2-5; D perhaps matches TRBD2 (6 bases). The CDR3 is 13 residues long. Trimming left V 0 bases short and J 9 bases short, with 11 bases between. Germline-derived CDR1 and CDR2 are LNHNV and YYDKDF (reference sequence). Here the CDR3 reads CATSRDRPGAQYF. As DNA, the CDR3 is TGTGCCACCAGCAGAGACAGGCCGGGGGCCCAGTACTTC.

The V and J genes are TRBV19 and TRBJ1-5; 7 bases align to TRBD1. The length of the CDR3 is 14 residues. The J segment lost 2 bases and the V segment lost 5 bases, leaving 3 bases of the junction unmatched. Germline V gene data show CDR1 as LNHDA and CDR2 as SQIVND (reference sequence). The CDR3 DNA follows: TGTGCCAGTAGTTTTACAGGGGGCAATCAGCCCCAGCATTTT. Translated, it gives CASSFTGGNQPQHF.

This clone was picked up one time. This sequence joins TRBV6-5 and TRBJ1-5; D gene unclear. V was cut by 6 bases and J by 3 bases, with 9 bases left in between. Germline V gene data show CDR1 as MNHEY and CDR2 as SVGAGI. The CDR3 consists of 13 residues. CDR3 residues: CASSPTANQPQHF. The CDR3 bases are TGTGCCAGCAGCCCGACGGCCAATCAGCCCCAGCATTTT.

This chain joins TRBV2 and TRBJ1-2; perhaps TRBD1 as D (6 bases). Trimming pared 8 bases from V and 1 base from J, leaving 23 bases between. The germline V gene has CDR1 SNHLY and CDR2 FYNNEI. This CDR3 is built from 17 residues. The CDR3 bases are TGTGCCAGCGGGAGCCCCGGTAGGGGGGGTAGTAACTATGGCTACACCTTC. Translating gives CASGSPGRGGSNYGYTF.

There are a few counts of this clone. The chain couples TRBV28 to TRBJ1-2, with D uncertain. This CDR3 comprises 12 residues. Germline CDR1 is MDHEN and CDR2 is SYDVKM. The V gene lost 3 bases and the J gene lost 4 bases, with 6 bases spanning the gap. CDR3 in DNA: TGTGCCAGCAGTTTGCCAACCTATGGCTACACCTTC. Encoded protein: CASSLPTYGYTF.

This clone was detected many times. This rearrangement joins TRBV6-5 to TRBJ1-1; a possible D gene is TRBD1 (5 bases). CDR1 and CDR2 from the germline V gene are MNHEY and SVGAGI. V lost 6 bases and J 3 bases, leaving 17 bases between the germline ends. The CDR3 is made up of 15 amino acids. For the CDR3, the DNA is TGTGCCAGCAGGCACAGCTATAGGGGTTACACTGAAGCTTTCTTT. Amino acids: CASRHSYRGYTEAFF.

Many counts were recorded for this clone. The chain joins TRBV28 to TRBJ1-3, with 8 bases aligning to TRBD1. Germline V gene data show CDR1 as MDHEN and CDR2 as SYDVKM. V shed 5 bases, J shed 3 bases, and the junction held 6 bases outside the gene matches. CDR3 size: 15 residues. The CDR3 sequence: CASSDGTGRGNTIYF. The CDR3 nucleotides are TGTGCCAGCAGTGACGGGACAGGACGTGGAAACACCATATATTTT.

The CDR3 DNA sequence: TGTGCCAGCAGCTTCTGGACTAGCGGGATGACAGATACGCAGTATTTT. Protein product: CASSFWTSGMTDTQYF. The chain couples TRBV7-8 to TRBJ2-3; 12 nucleotides match TRBD2. In germline, CDR1 is SGHVS, CDR2 FQNEAQ. V was pared by 3 bases and J by 3 bases, with 4 bases of the junction left unmatched. The CDR3 is 16 amino acids.

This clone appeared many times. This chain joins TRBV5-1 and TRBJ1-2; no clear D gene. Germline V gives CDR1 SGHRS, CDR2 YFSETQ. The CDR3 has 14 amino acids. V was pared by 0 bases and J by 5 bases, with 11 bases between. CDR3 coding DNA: TGCGCCAGCAGCTTGGTCGCCGTTAATTATGGCTACACCTTC. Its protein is CASSLVAVNYGYTF.

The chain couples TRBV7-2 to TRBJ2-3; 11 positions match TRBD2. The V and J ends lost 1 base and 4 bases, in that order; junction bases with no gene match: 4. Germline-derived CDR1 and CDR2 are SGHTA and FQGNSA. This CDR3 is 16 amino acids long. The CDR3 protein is CASSLVSGRGPDTQYF. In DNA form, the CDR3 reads TGTGCCAGCAGCTTAGTTAGCGGGAGGGGACCAGATACGCAGTATTTT. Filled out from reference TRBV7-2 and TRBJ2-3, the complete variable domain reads GAGVSQSPSNKVTEKGKDVELRCDPISGHTALYWYRQSLGQGLEFLIYFQGNSAPDKSGLPSDRFSAERTGGSVSTLTIQRTQQEDSAVYLCASSLVSGRGPDTQYFGPGTRLTVL.

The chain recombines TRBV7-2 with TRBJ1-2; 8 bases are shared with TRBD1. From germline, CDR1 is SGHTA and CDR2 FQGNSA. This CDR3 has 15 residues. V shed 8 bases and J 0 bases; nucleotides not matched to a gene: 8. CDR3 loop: CASATGGKANYGYTF. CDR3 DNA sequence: TGTGCCAGCGCAACAGGGGGTAAAGCTAACTATGGCTACACCTTC.

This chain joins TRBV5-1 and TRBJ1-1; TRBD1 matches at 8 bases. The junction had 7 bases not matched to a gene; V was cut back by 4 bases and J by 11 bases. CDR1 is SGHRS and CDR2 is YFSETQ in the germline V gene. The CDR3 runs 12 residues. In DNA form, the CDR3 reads TGCGCCAGCAGCCCCGGGACAGGAAAGGCTTTCTTT. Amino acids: CASSPGTGKAFF.

The CDR3, as DNA: TGTGCTAGTGGCCCCGGACAGGGGGGCGCTCAGCCCCAGCATTTT. Encoded protein: CASGPGQGGAQPQHF. V gene TRBV12-5 combines with J gene TRBJ1-5, with 10 bases fitting TRBD1. CDR3 length: 15 amino acids. CDR1 is LGHNT, CDR2 FRNRAP, per germline. Trimming took 6 bases from V and 6 from J; bases not matched to a gene: 8.

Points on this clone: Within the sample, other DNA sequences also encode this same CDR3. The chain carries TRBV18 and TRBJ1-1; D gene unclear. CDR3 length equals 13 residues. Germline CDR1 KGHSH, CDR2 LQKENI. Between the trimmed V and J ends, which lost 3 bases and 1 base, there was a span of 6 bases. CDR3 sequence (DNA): TGTGCCAGCTCACCCGGGAGGAACACTGAAGCTTTCTTT. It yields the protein CASSPGRNTEAFF.

For the CDR3, the DNA is TGCGCCAGCAGGTCTGCAGATACGCAGTATTTT. This codes for CASRSADTQYF. The rearrangement uses TRBV5-1 and TRBJ2-3, with unresolved D. V lost 5 bases and J lost 4, with 5 bases in between. Germline CDR1 and CDR2: SGHRS and YFSETQ. The CDR3 extends over 11 amino acids.

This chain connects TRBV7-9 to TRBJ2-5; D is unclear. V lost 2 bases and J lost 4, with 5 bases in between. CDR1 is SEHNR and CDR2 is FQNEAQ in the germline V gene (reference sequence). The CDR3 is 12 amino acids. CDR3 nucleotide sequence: TGTGCCAGCAGCTTATGGGTAGAGACCCAGTACTTC. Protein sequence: CASSLWVETQYF.

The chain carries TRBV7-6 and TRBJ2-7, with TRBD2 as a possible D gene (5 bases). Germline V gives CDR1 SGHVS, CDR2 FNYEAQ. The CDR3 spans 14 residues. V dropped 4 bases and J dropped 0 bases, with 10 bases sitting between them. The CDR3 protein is CASSSPGSSYEQYF. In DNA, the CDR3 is TGTGCCAGCAGCTCCCCGGGGAGCTCCTACGAGCAGTACTTC.

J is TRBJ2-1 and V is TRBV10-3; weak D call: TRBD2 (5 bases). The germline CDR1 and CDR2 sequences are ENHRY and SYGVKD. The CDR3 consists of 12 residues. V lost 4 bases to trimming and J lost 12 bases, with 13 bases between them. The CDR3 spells CAISVAQFGQFF. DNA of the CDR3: TGTGCCATCAGTGTAGCGCAATTCGGGCAGTTCTTC.

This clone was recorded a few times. In DNA, the CDR3 is TGTGCCAGCAGCCGCCGGGTGGATAGCTCCTACGAGCAGTACTTC. Translated: CASSRRVDSSYEQYF. This rearrangement joins TRBV7-8 to TRBJ2-7, with D uncertain. Germline-derived CDR1 and CDR2 are SGHVS and FQNEAQ. The CDR3 sequence is 15 residues long. V lost 5 bases to trimming and J lost 0 bases, with 14 bases between them.

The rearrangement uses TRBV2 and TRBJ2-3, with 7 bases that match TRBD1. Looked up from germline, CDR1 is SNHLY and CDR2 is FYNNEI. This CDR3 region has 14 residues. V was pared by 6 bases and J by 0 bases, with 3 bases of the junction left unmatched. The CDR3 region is CASRDRISTDTQYF. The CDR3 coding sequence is TGTGCCAGCAGGGACAGGATAAGCACAGATACGCAGTATTTT.